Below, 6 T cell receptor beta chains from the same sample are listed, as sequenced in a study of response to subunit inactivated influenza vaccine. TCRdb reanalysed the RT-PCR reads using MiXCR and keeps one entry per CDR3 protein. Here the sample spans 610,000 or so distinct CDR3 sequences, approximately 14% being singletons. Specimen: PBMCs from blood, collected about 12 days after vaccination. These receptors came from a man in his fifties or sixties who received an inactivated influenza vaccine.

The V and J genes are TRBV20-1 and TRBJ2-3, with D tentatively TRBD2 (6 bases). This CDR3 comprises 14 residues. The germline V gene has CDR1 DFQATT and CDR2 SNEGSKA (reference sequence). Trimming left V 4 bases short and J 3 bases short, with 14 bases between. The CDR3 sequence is CSANVGSPTDTQYF. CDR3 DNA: TGCAGTGCTAACGTCGGGAGTCCAACAGATACGCAGTATTTT.

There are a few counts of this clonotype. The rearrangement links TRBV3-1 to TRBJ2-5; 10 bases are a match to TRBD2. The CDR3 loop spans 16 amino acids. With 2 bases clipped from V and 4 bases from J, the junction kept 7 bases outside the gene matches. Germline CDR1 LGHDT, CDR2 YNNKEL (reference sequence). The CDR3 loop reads CASSQLERGGGETQYF. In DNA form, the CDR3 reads TGTGCCAGCAGCCAACTGGAGCGGGGGGGAGGAGAGACCCAGTACTTC.

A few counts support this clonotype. The CDR3 loop reads CASSQRTGGRQETQYF. CDR3 sequence (DNA): TGTGCCAGCAGCCAAAGGACAGGGGGCCGCCAAGAGACCCAGTACTTC. The rearrangement uses TRBV3-1 and TRBJ2-5; 11 bases map to TRBD1. The CDR3 totals 16 residues. Per germline, CDR1 LGHDT and CDR2 YNNKEL (reference sequence). V lost 2 bases and J lost 1; bases outside the gene matches: 3.

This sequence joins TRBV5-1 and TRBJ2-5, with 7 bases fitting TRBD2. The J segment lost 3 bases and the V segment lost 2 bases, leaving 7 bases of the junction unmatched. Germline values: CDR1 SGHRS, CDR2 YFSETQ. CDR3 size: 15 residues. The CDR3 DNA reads TGCGCCAGCAGCTTATCCGGGGGGACCAAAGAGACCCAGTACTTC. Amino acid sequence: CASSLSGGTKETQYF.

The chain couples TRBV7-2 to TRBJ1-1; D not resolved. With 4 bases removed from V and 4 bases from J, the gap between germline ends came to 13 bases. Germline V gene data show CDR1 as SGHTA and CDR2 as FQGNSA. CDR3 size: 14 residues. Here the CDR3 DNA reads TGTGCCAGCAGCTCCCAAGGGTTGCGCACTGAAGCTTTCTTT. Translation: CASSSQGLRTEAFF. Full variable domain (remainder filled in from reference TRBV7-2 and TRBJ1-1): GAGVSQSPSNKVTEKGKDVELRCDPISGHTALYWYRQSLGQGLEFLIYFQGNSAPDKSGLPSDRFSAERTGGSVSTLTIQRTQQEDSAVYLCASSSQGLRTEAFFGQGTRLTVV.

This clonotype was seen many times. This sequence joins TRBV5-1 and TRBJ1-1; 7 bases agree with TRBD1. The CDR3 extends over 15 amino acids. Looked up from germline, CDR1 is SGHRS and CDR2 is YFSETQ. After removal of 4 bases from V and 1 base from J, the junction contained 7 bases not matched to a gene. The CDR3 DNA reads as TGCGCCAGCAGCCTCCCGGGACAGCCGAACACTGAAGCTTTCTTT. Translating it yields CASSLPGQPNTEAFF.